This T cell receptor (beta chain) was identified during a study of T-cell memory formation after mild COVID-19 (TCRdb year 2021). Study-level background: TCR sequence clusters from the two donors were found to be largely donor specific. Longitudinal TCRalpha and TCRbeta repertoire sequencing tracked T-cell clones expanding and contracting after mild COVID-19 in a couple of donors. Two young, previously healthy adult volunteers, one female and one male, were included in the cohort. General conclusions and limits of the study: SARS-CoV-2 specificity was not confirmed for the second-wave clones peaking on day 37. Clones contracting from day 15 to 85 had balanced CD4/CD8 phenotypes, while a second wave expanding from day 15 to 37 was biased towards CD4+. Contracting CD4+ clones appeared mostly in the CM and EM memory subsets, whereas CD8+ clones were enriched in EMRA. The study included only a couple of mild cases, and larger cohorts that include severe cases with pre-infection samples were judged to be necessary. Some responding clones were found in pre-infection memory, which suggests that pre-existing cross-reactive memory T cells took part in the SARS-CoV-2 response.

These reads were obtained on an Illumina NovaSeq 6000. TCRalpha and TCRbeta cDNA libraries were constructed by 5'RACE with constant-segment primers, with sample barcodes and unique molecular identifiers being introduced. Trizol reagent was used to extract RNA from every sample. Library amplification was performed in two PCR steps, and a second sample barcode and Illumina TruSeq adapters were introduced in the second step. Sequencing of libraries was performed on an Illumina NovaSeq with 2 x 150 bp paired-end reads. In the paper's pipeline: The reads were demultiplexed and collapsed into UMI-guided consensus sequences using migec v1.2.7. With mixcr v2.1.11, UMI consensuses were aligned to TRA and TRB V and J templates and assembled into clonotypes. A clonotype was counted as expanded or contracted only if both edgeR and NoisET called the change significant, with noise models trained on biological replicates. edgeR calls used a false discovery rate-adjusted p below 0.01 and a log2 fold-change threshold of 1. As an exploratory analysis of dynamics, max-normalized trajectories of the 1000 most abundant clonotypes were examined with PCA combined with hierarchical clustering. Each responding clone was given a CD4 or CD8 phenotype based on the CD4+ and CD8+ repertoires, which had been sequenced separately. TCRdb trimmed the raw reads at Q25, called clones with MiXCR and kept productive beta chains. Every CDR3 protein is listed once, alongside the most common genes and DNA of its rows. TCRdb's processing, not the authors', yielded these V and J calls. A total of tens of thousands of distinct CDR3 sequences appear in this sample, approximately 10% of them only once. 29% of the sample lies in the top ten.

From its cysteine to its phenylalanine, the CDR3 spans 15 amino acids. Only the CDR3 DNA is retained, 45 bases long and in frame from the first base. V and J are trimmed by 4 bases and 6 bases, and the gene matches miss 5 bases of the junction. With regard to this clonotype: It has no known antigen specificity. Base quality data are lacking; no much larger clone is found one base away.

Ficoll-Paque density gradient centrifugation was the method used to isolate PBMCs. This chain joins TRBV12-3 or TRBV12-4 to TRBJ1-5; 11 central nucleotides agree with TRBD1. The receptor's source is a young man who had mild COVID-19 (a few samples of this study predate the infection). The sample titles of this study are shuffled in the database, so cell type and time point are left out; the donor was told from shared clones. Input material: PBMCs or a T cell subset sorted from them (not recorded which). The CDR3 is CASSYPGQGGQPQHF. The DNA is TGTGCCAGCAGTTACCCGGGACAGGGGGGTCAGCCCCAGCATTTT.